The 22 T cell receptor beta chains below all came from one sample that was sequenced in a study of cytomegalovirus exposure and HLA in healthy donors. 60 Vbeta and 13 Jbeta primers were used in PCR. Data came from immunoSEQ multiplex PCR; TCRdb stores just in-frame clones and leaves some out. There are about 160,000 clones in the sample; 75% to 85% occur only once, and approximately 13% lies in the top ten. Sample: PBMCs. The receptors shown here come from a woman between 50 and 59 years old in good health and CMV-seronegative.

The rearrangement links TRBV5-8 to TRBJ1-2; D unclear. V was cut by 1 base and J by 4 bases, with 5 bases left in between. Germline CDR1 SGHTS, CDR2 YDEGEE. The CDR3 is made up of 12 amino acids. The CDR3 DNA reads as TGTGCCAGCAGCTTGCGGAGCTATGGCTACACCTTC. Encoded protein: CASSLRSYGYTF.

This clone has just one count. This sequence joins TRBV13 and TRBJ1-2; maybe TRBD1 (5 bases). Trimming took 0 bases from V and 6 from J, leaving 11 bases between them. CDR3 size: 14 residues. The germline V gene has CDR1 PRHDT and CDR2 FYEKMQ (reference sequence). The CDR3 DNA sequence: TGTGCCAGCAGCTTAGGCCGGACATGGGATGGCTACACCTTC. Translated, it gives CASSLGRTWDGYTF.

This clone came up a few times. The V gene is TRBV7-3, the J gene TRBJ2-6, with 7 bases matching TRBD2. Germline CDR1 reads SGHTA; CDR2 reads FQGTGA. The CDR3 loop spans 15 amino acids. The trim removed 5 bases at V and 2 bases at J, leaving 3 bases unmatched. The CDR3 loop is CASSPGGTGANVLTF. The CDR3 DNA sequence: TGTGCCAGCAGCCCCGGGGGGACTGGGGCCAACGTCCTGACTTTC.

The V call is TRBV2, the J call TRBJ2-3; no clear D gene. With 3 bases removed from V and 0 bases from J, the gap between germline ends came to 16 bases. CDR1 SNHLY and CDR2 FYNNEI come from the germline V gene. The CDR3 consists of 17 residues. The CDR3 bases are TGTGCCAGCAGTGACTGGCGGAAGAGCACTAGCACAGATACGCAGTATTTT. It codes for CASSDWRKSTSTDTQYF. Based on the CDR3 plus reference TRBV2 and TRBJ2-3, the full variable domain is EPEVTQTPSHQVTQMGQEVILRCVPISNHLYFYWYRQILGQKVEFLVSFYNNEISEKSEIFDDQFSVERPDGSNFTLKIRSTKLEDSAMYFCASSDWRKSTSTDTQYFGPGTRLTVL.

The genes are TRBV30 and TRBJ2-7, with D perhaps TRBD1 (6 bases). Germline V CDR1 and CDR2: GTSNPN, SVGIG (reference sequence). The CDR3 consists of 14 residues. Trimming stripped 2 bases from V and 0 bases from J, with 11 bases between. The CDR3 region is CAWSQDSGSYEQYF. In nucleotides, the CDR3 is TGTGCCTGGAGTCAGGACAGCGGCTCCTACGAGCAGTACTTC.

J is TRBJ2-3 and V is TRBV13, with 9 nucleotides matching TRBD1. After removal of 5 bases from V and 3 bases from J, the junction contained 6 bases not matched to a gene. CDR1 is PRHDT and CDR2 is FYEKMQ in the germline V gene (reference sequence). This CDR3 comprises 15 residues. CDR3 sequence: CASSPGQGRTDTQYF. DNA for the CDR3: TGTGCCAGCAGCCCCGGACAGGGGAGGACAGATACGCAGTATTTT.

CDR3 in amino acids: CASKGGGSTYGYTF. Here the CDR3 DNA reads TGTGCCAGCAAAGGTGGGGGGTCGACCTATGGCTACACCTTC. The genes are TRBV28 and TRBJ1-2; tentatively, D is TRBD1 (5 bases). The V gene lost 7 bases and the J gene lost 4 bases, with 16 bases spanning the gap. The CDR3 is made up of 14 amino acids. Per the germline V gene, CDR1 is MDHEN and CDR2 is SYDVKM.

This CDR3 reads CASSQDIGRQHNEQFF. The CDR3 coding sequence is TGTGCCAGCAGCCAAGATATTGGAAGACAGCACAATGAGCAGTTCTTC. The chain uses TRBV14 and TRBJ2-1; a possible D gene is TRBD1 (5 bases). Germline loops: CDR1 SGHDN, CDR2 FVKESK. V was pared by 0 bases and J by 5 bases, with 14 bases between. This CDR3 region has 16 residues.

Of note for this clone: Its ends do not fully match the called genes, so a read error is possible. The rearrangement joins TRBV4-1 to TRBJ2-2, with a tentative D call TRBD2 (5 bases). Per germline, CDR1 MGHRA and CDR2 YSYEKL. The CDR3 is 14 residues long. CDR3 DNA: TGCGCCAGCCGCCAAGTTGTCGGAGGCGGGGAGCTGTTTTTT. It specifies CASRQVVGGGELFF.

This chain uses TRBV28 with TRBJ1-2; D possibly corresponds to TRBD1 (6 bases). This CDR3 is built from 16 residues. The V end lost 5 bases, the J end lost 1 base, and 17 bases lay between the germline ends. CDR1 is MDHEN, CDR2 SYDVKM, per germline. The CDR3 protein is CASSITPGTINYGYTF. The CDR3 DNA follows: TGTGCCAGCAGTATAACCCCTGGGACAATTAACTATGGCTACACCTTC.

CDR3 in amino acids: CASSRGSANVLTF. DNA for the CDR3: TGCGCCAGCAGCCGCGGGTCGGCCAACGTCCTGACTTTC. This chain joins TRBV4-1 and TRBJ2-6, with D possibly matching TRBD2 (5 bases). This CDR3 is built from 13 residues. The V gene's germline CDR1 is MGHRA and CDR2 YSYEKL. V was shortened by 4 bases and J by 6 bases, with 7 bases between the two germline ends.

The rearrangement uses TRBV27 and TRBJ1-2; 8 bases line up with TRBD1. Germline trimming cut 6 bases from V and 0 bases from J; bases unmatched to any gene: 9. The V gene's germline CDR1 is MNHEY and CDR2 SMNVEV (reference sequence). This CDR3 has 16 amino acids. In nucleotides, the CDR3 is TGTGCCAGCAGACCCCTAGACAGGGGAGCTAACTATGGCTACACCTTC. Its translation: CASRPLDRGANYGYTF.

The rearrangement links TRBV10-3 to TRBJ2-2, with a possible D match to TRBD2 (6 bases). The CDR3 sequence is 15 residues long. Between the trimmed V and J ends, which lost 8 bases and 0 bases, there was a span of 13 bases. Germline loops: CDR1 ENHRY, CDR2 SYGVKD. The CDR3 nucleotides read TGTGCCATCCTACGGGACTTACCGAACACCGGGGAGCTGTTTTTT. Its translation is CAILRDLPNTGELFF.

V usage is TRBV28 and J usage is TRBJ1-4, with D hard to call. The germline gives CDR1 MDHEN, CDR2 SYDVKM. The CDR3 runs 15 residues. Trimming took off 7 bases at V and 2 bases at J, with 14 bases between the two ends. The chain's CDR3 is CASKLRSGTNEKLFF. The CDR3 coding sequence is TGTGCCAGCAAGCTTAGATCGGGTACTAATGAAAAACTGTTTTTT.

The J gene is TRBJ1-6, the V gene TRBV10-2; the D gene is possibly TRBD1 (5 bases). V lost 3 bases, J lost 9 bases, and 15 bases lay in between. CDR1 is WSHSY, CDR2 SAAADI, per germline. The CDR3 totals 15 residues. The CDR3 reads CASSDGGLAGSPLHF. The CDR3 DNA follows: TGCGCCAGCAGTGATGGGGGACTCGCCGGTTCACCCCTCCACTTT.

The chain joins TRBV27 to TRBJ2-1; the D gene is possibly TRBD2 (5 bases). Germline-derived CDR1 and CDR2 are MNHEY and SMNVEV (reference sequence). The CDR3 is made up of 16 amino acids. V was cut by 0 bases and J by 4 bases, with 13 bases left in between. For the CDR3, the DNA is TGTGCCAGCAGTTTATCCGACCGGGGAACTTACAATGAGCAGTTCTTC. Translated: CASSLSDRGTYNEQFF.

This clone was recorded a few times. The gene calls are TRBV9 and TRBJ2-5, with 9 bases that match TRBD1. CDR3 length: 15 residues. Losses at the gene ends were 0 bases for V and 5 bases for J; bases not matched to a gene: 5. In germline, CDR1 is SGDLS, CDR2 YYNGEE. CDR3 coding DNA: TGTGCCAGCAGCGTAGGGGACAGGGTGGAGGAGACCCAGTACTTC. It translates to CASSVGDRVEETQYF.

The gene calls are TRBV30 and TRBJ2-2; the match to TRBD1 covers 8 bases. This CDR3 is built from 14 residues. Germline CDR1 reads GTSNPN; CDR2 reads SVGIG (reference sequence). Losses at the gene ends were 2 bases for V and 5 bases for J; bases not matched to a gene: 4. CDR3 sequence: CAWSRQGATGELFF. CDR3 coding DNA: TGTGCCTGGAGTCGTCAGGGGGCAACCGGGGAGCTGTTTTTT. Full variable domain (outside the CDR3, taken from reference TRBV30 and TRBJ2-2): SQTIHQWPATLVQPVGSPLSLECTVEGTSNPNLYWYRQAAGRGLQLLFYSVGIGQISSEVPQNLSASRPQDRQFILSSKKLLLSDSGFYLCAWSRQGATGELFFGEGSRLTVL.

The chain links TRBV29-1 to TRBJ1-2; TRBD1 matches 11 bases. Germline V gene lookup returns CDR1 SQVTM and CDR2 ANQGSEA. Unmatched junction bases numbered 1, after V lost 4 bases and J lost 3 bases. This CDR3 contains 13 residues. The CDR3 is CSVGTGGDYGYTF. Written as DNA, the CDR3 is TGCAGCGTTGGGACAGGGGGCGACTATGGCTACACCTTC.

The rearrangement joins TRBV7-2 to TRBJ2-7, with D perhaps matching TRBD2 (6 bases). There are 15 residues in the CDR3. Trimming left V 3 bases short and J 0 bases short, with 12 bases between. Per germline, CDR1 SGHTA and CDR2 FQGNSA. Here the CDR3 DNA reads TGTGCCAGCAGCTTTTCGACGGGAGACTCCTACGAGCAGTACTTC. Protein sequence: CASSFSTGDSYEQYF.

A single count supports this clone. This chain joins TRBV30 and TRBJ2-1, with 7 bases matching TRBD1. The V segment lost 4 bases and the J segment 0 bases; nucleotides outside the gene matches: 0. Per the germline V gene, CDR1 is GTSNPN and CDR2 is SVGIG (reference sequence). CDR3 length equals 13 residues. CDR3 loop: CAWNRGSYNEQFF. CDR3 in DNA: TGTGCCTGGAACAGGGGCTCCTACAATGAGCAGTTCTTC.

This sequence joins TRBV2 and TRBJ1-4; D remains ambiguous. The CDR3 runs to 16 residues. CDR1 is SNHLY, CDR2 FYNNEI, per germline. The ends were cut back, 0 bases at V and 7 bases at J, with 15 bases in the middle. The CDR3 region has the DNA TGTGCCAGCAGTGAAGCGGTGTGGGGAGGCGGTGAAAAACTGTTTTTT. It yields the protein CASSEAVWGGGEKLFF.